This T cell receptor beta chain was identified during a study of spatial heterogeneity in lung cancer. From the 5' RACE reads, TCRdb called clonotypes with MiXCR, one entry per CDR3 protein. The table records 2,300 or so distinct CDR3 sequences, about 13% of them present only once. This clonotype has only a few counts. Its antigen is still unknown. The sample's time point: sample taken at primary tumor resection. Whole-study results and caveats: Within tumors, counts of expanded alpha and beta TCRs tracked tumor mutation counts.

The receptor comes from a male donor with early-stage non-small cell lung cancer. Sequenced material: lung tumor tissue, taken at surgery.

CDR3 coding DNA: TGTGCCAGCAGTTCACCTAGCGGGGGTTCCTCGAATGAGCAGTTCTTC. The encoded protein is CASSSPSGGSSNEQFF. The V call is TRBV2, the J call TRBJ2-1, with TRBD2 matching over 10 bases. CDR1 and CDR2 (germline): SNHLY, FYNNEI. Trimming removed 5 bases from V and 7 bases from J; junction bases left unmatched: 11. This CDR3 contains 16 residues.